One and the same sample provided the 25 T cell receptor beta chains below, sequenced in a study of shared clonotypes between healthy human individuals. Sequenced by immunoSEQ multiplex PCR; TCRdb stores in-frame clones only, minus some. Among about 2 million clones, 90% to 95% were seen once, and the ten largest hold 0.1% to 0.15%. Sequencing input: naive CD4+ T cells sorted from blood. Subset of the sample: CD45RA+ positively selected. The receptors here all came from a man aged 18 to 29 in good health.

The V gene is TRBV5-1, the J gene TRBJ1-2; D is possibly TRBD1 (5 bases). Germline V gives CDR1 SGHRS, CDR2 YFSETQ. The V gene lost 6 bases and the J gene lost 6 bases, with 15 bases spanning the gap. CDR3 length: 13 residues. As DNA, the CDR3 is TGCGCCAGCACCCTTGGCCGGGGGGATGGCTACACCTTC. Its protein product is CASTLGRGDGYTF.

J is TRBJ1-2 and V is TRBV30, with a tentative D call TRBD1 (5 bases). This CDR3 has 12 residues. V lost 7 bases and J lost 2, with 11 bases in between. CDR1 and CDR2 (germline): GTSNPN, SVGIG (reference sequence). The CDR3 is CALEGLNYGYTF. The CDR3 DNA reads as TGTGCCTTGGAGGGGTTGAACTATGGCTACACCTTC.

This clone occurred once. The rearrangement links TRBV29-1 to TRBJ1-4, with 9 positions matching TRBD1. The CDR3 spans 13 residues. The V segment lost 6 bases and the J segment 6 bases; nucleotides outside the gene matches: 5. Germline V gene sequence: CDR1 SQVTM, CDR2 ANQGSEA. CDR3 protein: CSVLGQGDEKLFF. The CDR3 nucleotides are TGCAGCGTATTGGGACAGGGCGATGAAAAACTGTTTTTT.

The CDR3 reads CASSDGTTITDTQYF. The CDR3 bases are TGTGCCAGCAGTGACGGGACTACGATCACAGATACGCAGTATTTT. The chain carries TRBV2 and TRBJ2-3; 7 nucleotides align to TRBD2. Germline CDR1 reads SNHLY; CDR2 reads FYNNEI. The CDR3 sequence is 15 residues long. Trimming at V came to 3 bases and at J to 2 bases, leaving 5 bases not matched to a gene.

The J gene is TRBJ2-1, the V gene TRBV12-5, with TRBD2 matching 11 bases. The CDR3 extends over 15 amino acids. V was pared by 7 bases and J by 6 bases, with 8 bases of the junction left unmatched. Looked up from germline, CDR1 is LGHNT and CDR2 is FRNRAP. The CDR3 DNA sequence: TGTGCTAGTGTCCCCTGGACTAGCGGGTTCAATGAGCAGTTCTTC. It encodes CASVPWTSGFNEQFF.

This clone was seen only once. The CDR3 region is CASGLYQETQYF. In DNA form, the CDR3 reads TGTGCCTCGGGCCTGTACCAAGAGACCCAGTACTTC. The chain combines TRBV6-6 with TRBJ2-5; no definite D call. The germline V gene encodes CDR1 MNHNY and CDR2 SVGAGI (reference sequence). V was trimmed by 11 bases and J by 0 bases, leaving 10 bases between them. This CDR3 contains 12 residues.

This rearrangement joins TRBV5-1 to TRBJ2-7; D possibly corresponds to TRBD2 (5 bases). The CDR3 totals 13 residues. V was pared by 1 base and J by 5 bases, with 10 bases between. Germline-derived CDR1 and CDR2 are SGHRS and YFSETQ. CDR3 sequence: CASSLSLGDEQYF. The DNA for the CDR3 is TGCGCCAGCAGCTTGTCGCTGGGAGACGAGCAGTACTTC.

The chain has TRBV6-5 and TRBJ1-4; a weak D match, TRBD1 (5 bases). The V end lost 4 bases, the J end lost 8 bases, and 11 bases lay between the germline ends. CDR3 length: 13 residues. Germline CDR1 is MNHEY and CDR2 is SVGAGI. The CDR3 loop is CASSLGHPEKLFF. The CDR3 coding sequence is TGTGCCAGCAGTTTGGGGCATCCCGAAAAACTGTTTTTT.

For the CDR3, the DNA is TGCGCCAGCAGTGGCCGGGACAGGGGAGGGTCCTCCTATAATTCACCCCTCCACTTT. Its translation is CASSGRDRGGSSYNSPLHF. This rearrangement joins TRBV10-2 to TRBJ1-6; TRBD1 aligns across 10 bases. This CDR3 has 19 amino acids. CDR1 and CDR2 (germline): WSHSY, SAAADI. V lost 4 bases, J lost 0 bases, and 9 bases stayed unmatched.

The chain joins TRBV19 to TRBJ2-7; D gene uncertain. Germline V gene lookup returns CDR1 LNHDA and CDR2 SQIVND (reference sequence). Trimming shortened V by 1 base and J by 0 bases, and 13 bases separated the two germline ends. This CDR3 comprises 16 residues. For the CDR3, the DNA is TGTGCCAGTAGTATAGTTGGACCTCCGAGCTCCTACGAGCAGTACTTC. Translation gives CASSIVGPPSSYEQYF.

The chain is built from TRBV5-4 and TRBJ2-7, with TRBD2 identical over 7 bases. Germline CDR1 and CDR2: SGHNT and YYREEE (reference sequence). V trimming: 1 base; J trimming: 4 bases; junction bases outside the gene matches: 2. This CDR3 has 13 amino acids. The CDR3 is CASSLPGRYEQYF. The CDR3 DNA follows: TGTGCCAGCAGCTTGCCCGGGAGGTACGAGCAGTACTTC. The variable domain in full, with the rest retrieved from reference TRBV5-4 and TRBJ2-7, is ETGVTQSPTHLIKTRGQQVTLRCSSQSGHNTVSWYQQALGQGPQFIFQYYREEENGRGNFPPRFSGLQFPNYSSELNVNALELDDSALYLCASSLPGRYEQYFGPGTRLTVT.

This chain connects TRBV6-5 to TRBJ1-1; D call uncertain. V lost 6 bases to trimming and J lost 0 bases, with 14 bases between them. This CDR3 has 15 residues. The germline V gene has CDR1 MNHEY and CDR2 SVGAGI. The chain's CDR3 is CASSATGALNTEAFF. The CDR3, as DNA: TGTGCCAGCAGCGCGACGGGCGCCTTGAACACTGAAGCTTTCTTT.

The rearrangement links TRBV2 to TRBJ2-5, with D perhaps matching TRBD2 (6 bases). V lost 9 bases and J 1 base, leaving 18 bases between the germline ends. The CDR3 loop spans 15 amino acids. Germline V CDR1 and CDR2: SNHLY, FYNNEI. This CDR3 is CASNLMAGPQETQYF. CDR3 coding DNA: TGTGCCAGTAATTTGATGGCGGGGCCCCAAGAGACCCAGTACTTC.

The chain has TRBV5-6 and TRBJ2-5; 9 bases map to TRBD2. CDR1 and CDR2 (germline): SGHDT, YYEEEE. The CDR3 is 17 residues long. With V trimmed by 1 base and J by 0 bases, 7 bases remained unmatched. For the CDR3, the DNA is TGTGCCAGCAGCTTGATTCCCCTAGCGGGGTACCAAGAGACCCAGTACTTC. It encodes CASSLIPLAGYQETQYF.

The rearrangement uses TRBV9 and TRBJ2-3; 12 nucleotides match TRBD2. Trimming at V came to 2 bases and at J to 5 bases, leaving 12 bases not matched to a gene. Per germline, CDR1 SGDLS and CDR2 YYNGEE. This CDR3 region has 18 residues. The CDR3 region is CASSVSLTSGRLGDTQYF. For the CDR3, the DNA is TGTGCCAGCAGCGTGTCATTGACTAGCGGGAGACTGGGAGATACGCAGTATTTT.

This sequence joins TRBV6-1 and TRBJ1-5; D possibly corresponds to TRBD1 (5 bases). CDR1 and CDR2 (germline): MNHNS, SASEGT. The CDR3 sequence is 15 residues long. Trimming removed 7 bases at V and 0 bases at J, with 13 bases between. CDR3 amino acids: CASTAGTDSNQPQHF. The CDR3 DNA sequence: TGTGCCAGCACTGCCGGGACGGATAGCAATCAGCCCCAGCATTTT.

On this clone: Other DNA sequences in this specimen translate into the identical CDR3. The chain carries TRBV6-5 and TRBJ1-6; D ambiguous. V lost 6 bases to trimming and J lost 7 bases, with 10 bases between them. Germline V gene data show CDR1 as MNHEY and CDR2 as SVGAGI. The CDR3 loop spans 13 amino acids. The CDR3 DNA sequence: TGTGCCAGCAGCCGGACGGGAAATTCACCCCTCCACTTT. It specifies CASSRTGNSPLHF.

The chain employs TRBV5-1 and TRBJ1-2; the D is unclear. Per germline, CDR1 SGHRS and CDR2 YFSETQ. The V end lost 4 bases, the J end lost 2 bases, and 9 bases lay between the germline ends. This CDR3 contains 13 residues. The CDR3 sequence is CASSGGSNYGYTF. CDR3 in DNA: TGCGCCAGCAGCGGCGGGTCAAACTATGGCTACACCTTC.

With regard to this clone: The same CDR3 also results from other DNA sequences found in this sample. The chain uses TRBV2 and TRBJ1-2; 7 bases map to TRBD1. Germline V CDR1 and CDR2: SNHLY, FYNNEI. J was trimmed by 3 bases and V by 4 bases; bases with no gene match: 2. This CDR3 is 13 amino acids long. CDR3 bases: TGTGCCAGCAGTGGACAGGGCCACTATGGCTACACCTTC. It is translated as CASSGQGHYGYTF.

The count of this clone is one. J is TRBJ2-5 and V is TRBV7-2, with D possibly being TRBD2 (7 bases). Germline CDR1 SGHTA, CDR2 FQGNSA. CDR3 length: 17 amino acids. V lost 1 base and J 2 bases, leaving 17 bases between the germline ends. The chain's CDR3 is CASSLGTGGLGQETQYF. The CDR3 nucleotides read TGTGCCAGCAGCTTAGGGACCGGGGGGCTCGGGCAAGAGACCCAGTACTTC.

The V call is TRBV19, the J call TRBJ1-5; the D gene is possibly TRBD1 (6 bases). V was clipped by 5 bases and J by 5 bases, with 16 bases between them. Germline V lookup: CDR1 LNHDA, CDR2 SQIVND (reference sequence). This CDR3 has 15 residues. The CDR3 reads CASSDLQGYYQPQHF. The CDR3 DNA reads as TGTGCCAGTAGTGACCTCCAGGGGTATTATCAGCCCCAGCATTTT.

The rearrangement links TRBV30 to TRBJ1-6, with D maybe TRBD1 (5 bases). The CDR3 is made up of 13 amino acids. Looked up from germline, CDR1 is GTSNPN and CDR2 is SVGIG (reference sequence). V was pared by 6 bases and J by 5 bases, with 11 bases between. The CDR3 region is CACTTDNNSPLHF. In DNA form, the CDR3 reads TGTGCCTGTACGACGGACAATAATTCACCCCTCCACTTT.

On this clone itself: The same CDR3 also results from other DNA sequences found in this sample. The chain is built from TRBV5-6 and TRBJ2-7, with no clear D. The CDR3 has 12 residues. Trimming shortened V by 1 base and J by 4 bases, and 6 bases separated the two germline ends. CDR1 is SGHDT and CDR2 is YYEEEE in the germline V gene. CDR3 amino acids: CASSLLGYEQYF. The CDR3 DNA follows: TGTGCCAGCAGCTTGCTCGGTTACGAGCAGTACTTC.

The rearrangement joins TRBV5-1 to TRBJ2-3; possible D gene TRBD2, 7 bases. The CDR3 runs to 16 residues. The germline CDR1 and CDR2 sequences are SGHRS and YFSETQ. V shed 0 bases and J shed 0 bases, with 11 bases lying between them. CDR3 sequence: CASSLGRGASTDTQYF. The CDR3 nucleotides are TGCGCCAGCAGCTTGGGTCGGGGGGCTAGCACAGATACGCAGTATTTT.

The chain is built from TRBV4-3 and TRBJ1-5; TRBD1 matches 10 bases. The V gene's germline CDR1 is LGHNA and CDR2 YSLEER. Trimming cost V 1 base and J 0 bases; bases outside gene matches: 3. The CDR3 contains 17 residues. The chain's CDR3 is CASSQGTGGYSNQPQHF. CDR3 DNA sequence: TGCGCCAGCAGCCAAGGGACAGGGGGATATAGCAATCAGCCCCAGCATTTT.